Listed here are 22 T cell receptor beta chains from one sample, sequenced in a study of shared clonotypes between healthy human individuals. Some clones are missing from TCRdb's copy, which holds only in-frame ones; the method was immunoSEQ multiplex PCR. Seen here are 650,000 to 800,000 clones, just under 75% observed once, and the top ten hold approximately 1.7%. Sequenced input: memory CD4+ T cells sorted from blood. This sample's subset: CD45RA-negative fraction. Receptors originate from a woman aged 25 to 39 in good health.

This clone was counted many times. This chain links TRBV27 with TRBJ1-4, with D possibly being TRBD1 (6 bases). Germline loops: CDR1 MNHEY, CDR2 SMNVEV (reference sequence). The CDR3 length is 12 residues. V lost 8 bases and J 8 bases, leaving 12 bases between the germline ends. The CDR3 nucleotides read TGTGCCAGCTCCCCGGACAGCGAAAAACTGTTTTTT. This sequence encodes CASSPDSEKLFF.

This clone has a single count. The V gene is TRBV19, the J gene TRBJ1-2; 7 positions agree with TRBD1. Trimming removed 6 bases from V and 6 bases from J; junction bases left unmatched: 19. This CDR3 has 17 amino acids. CDR1 LNHDA and CDR2 SQIVND come from the germline V gene (reference sequence). The CDR3 DNA reads TGTGCCAGTAGGCTACAAAAGGGGGCGCCCCGGTGGGATGGCTACACCTTC. It specifies CASRLQKGAPRWDGYTF.

The rearrangement uses TRBV7-9 and TRBJ2-5; TRBD2 agrees at 11 bases. The CDR3 has 14 amino acids. CDR1 SEHNR and CDR2 FQNEAQ come from the germline V gene (reference sequence). V lost 5 bases and J lost 4; bases outside the gene matches: 3. This CDR3 reads CASSTGTSGETQYF. The CDR3 bases are TGTGCCAGCAGCACCGGGACTAGCGGAGAGACCCAGTACTTC.

V gene TRBV5-1 combines with J gene TRBJ1-4; D is unresolved. Per germline, CDR1 SGHRS and CDR2 YFSETQ. V lost 6 bases, J lost 0 bases, and 12 bases lay in between. This CDR3 spans 15 amino acids. The CDR3 DNA sequence: TGCGCCAGCACCCCGGGCGGCACAACTAATGAAAAACTGTTTTTT. Translation: CASTPGGTTNEKLFF.

The chain uses TRBV5-1 and TRBJ2-5, with 13 nucleotides matching TRBD2. There are 18 residues in the CDR3. The germline gives CDR1 SGHRS, CDR2 YFSETQ. The V gene end was trimmed by 0 bases and the J gene end by 1 base; junction bases not matched to a gene: 6. This chain's CDR3 is CASSLVGTSGTGQETQYF. CDR3 sequence (DNA): TGCGCCAGCAGCTTGGTAGGGACTAGCGGGACCGGCCAAGAGACCCAGTACTTC.

This clone has more than one count but fewer than ten. The rearrangement uses TRBV15 and TRBJ1-3; D gene uncertain. Germline V gene data show CDR1 as LNHNV and CDR2 as YYDKDF (reference sequence). Trimming shortened V by 5 bases and J by 4 bases, and 12 bases separated the two germline ends. This CDR3 spans 14 amino acids. CDR3 in DNA: TGTGCCACCAGCGAACAGAGATTAGGAAACACCATATATTTT. Protein sequence: CATSEQRLGNTIYF.

The sample holds a few counts of this clone. This sequence joins TRBV7-3 and TRBJ2-5; 12 positions agree with TRBD2. In germline, CDR1 is SGHTA, CDR2 FQGTGA. CDR3 size: 14 residues. Trimming cost V 4 bases and J 4 bases; bases outside gene matches: 1. The CDR3 sequence: CASSSGLAGETQYF. CDR3 coding DNA: TGTGCCAGCAGCTCGGGACTAGCGGGAGAGACCCAGTACTTC.

The J gene is TRBJ1-4, the V gene TRBV6-6; TRBD1 is a possible D gene (5 bases). Trimming removed 4 bases from V and 7 bases from J, with 16 bases in between. Per germline, CDR1 MNHNY and CDR2 SVGAGI (reference sequence). This CDR3 contains 15 residues. CDR3 region: CASSSQAGTGEKLFF. The CDR3 DNA follows: TGTGCCAGCAGTTCTCAAGCCGGGACCGGTGAAAAACTGTTTTTT.

The gene calls are TRBV21-1 and TRBJ1-2; TRBD1 is taken as the D call from the table, unchecked against the DNA. TRBV21-1 is noted as a pseudogene. CDR3 length: 14 residues. CDR3 sequence (DNA): TGTGCCAGCAGCAAACGCCCAGGGCCCTATGGCTACACCTTC. Translated: CASSKRPGPYGYTF.

This chain uses TRBV5-1 with TRBJ1-1, with no clear D. This CDR3 has 14 residues. Germline V CDR1 and CDR2: SGHRS, YFSETQ. The V and J ends lost 1 base and 3 bases respectively, with 10 bases between them. Here the CDR3 reads CASSLSDYYTEAFF. The CDR3 DNA follows: TGCGCCAGCAGCTTGTCTGATTACTACACTGAAGCTTTCTTT.

The chain employs TRBV7-2 and TRBJ1-1; TRBD1 is a possible D gene (5 bases). The V gene lost 6 bases and the J gene lost 0 bases, with 14 bases spanning the gap. Germline assignment: CDR1 SGHTA and CDR2 FQGNSA. The CDR3 extends over 15 amino acids. CDR3 amino acids: CASRTSRGLNTEAFF. CDR3 nucleotide sequence: TGTGCCAGCAGAACATCAAGGGGATTGAACACTGAAGCTTTCTTT.

This chain uses TRBV28 with TRBJ2-7, with a possible D match to TRBD2 (6 bases). CDR3 size: 14 residues. Per the germline V gene, CDR1 is MDHEN and CDR2 is SYDVKM. Trimming cost V 3 bases and J 1 base, with 10 bases left between them. CDR3 bases: TGTGCCAGCAGTTTTTCGGAGGGATCCTACGAGCAGTACTTC. Amino acids: CASSFSEGSYEQYF.

This rearrangement joins TRBV2 to TRBJ2-5, with D possibly matching TRBD1 (5 bases). This CDR3 has 15 residues. The V gene lost 4 bases and the J gene lost 5 bases, with 17 bases spanning the gap. Germline loops: CDR1 SNHLY, CDR2 FYNNEI. CDR3 in amino acids: CASSGTGAPWETQYF. The CDR3 coding sequence is TGTGCCAGCAGTGGAACAGGAGCCCCGTGGGAGACCCAGTACTTC.

CDR3 loop: CASSQGRLAGDYEQFF. Written as DNA, the CDR3 is TGCGCCAGCAGCCAAGGTCGGCTAGCGGGAGATTATGAGCAGTTCTTC. This chain joins TRBV4-1 and TRBJ2-1; TRBD2 matches 10 bases. This CDR3 is 16 amino acids long. CDR1 and CDR2 from the germline V gene are MGHRA and YSYEKL. After removal of 1 base from V and 8 bases from J, the junction contained 8 bases not matched to a gene.

This clone was recorded once. J is TRBJ2-5 and V is TRBV5-6, with D perhaps assigned TRBD1 or TRBD2 (5 bases each). From germline, CDR1 is SGHDT and CDR2 YYEEEE. Trimming removed 2 bases from V and 3 bases from J, with 11 bases in between. The CDR3 consists of 14 residues. The CDR3 is CASSFTGTKETQYF. In nucleotides, the CDR3 is TGTGCCAGCAGCTTTACCGGGACGAAAGAGACCCAGTACTTC.

The chain has TRBV6-1 and TRBJ2-2; D perhaps matches TRBD1 (5 bases). This CDR3 has 15 residues. With 7 bases removed from V and 1 base from J, the gap between germline ends came to 13 bases. Germline V gene lookup returns CDR1 MNHNS and CDR2 SASEGT. The CDR3 spells CASMGQTLNTGELFF. The CDR3 DNA follows: TGTGCCAGCATGGGGCAGACGTTGAACACCGGGGAGCTGTTTTTT.

The J gene is TRBJ2-2, the V gene TRBV15; no clear D gene. The CDR3 loop spans 16 amino acids. The V end was cut by 0 bases, the J end by 1 base, with 9 bases between. Germline V gives CDR1 LNHNV, CDR2 YYDKDF (reference sequence). CDR3 sequence reads: CATSRELPGNTGELFF. The CDR3 coding sequence is TGTGCCACCAGCAGAGAACTGCCAGGGAACACCGGGGAGCTGTTTTTT.

This clone was picked up many times. The chain joins TRBV5-1 to TRBJ2-1; 15 positions agree with TRBD2. V shed 8 bases and J 7 bases; nucleotides not matched to a gene: 7. The CDR3 totals 15 residues. Germline lookup yields CDR1 SGHRS and CDR2 YFSETQ. CDR3 loop: CASRTSGRAVNEQFF. CDR3 DNA: TGCGCCAGTAGGACTAGCGGGAGGGCCGTTAATGAGCAGTTCTTC.

This chain connects TRBV28 to TRBJ1-1; D remains ambiguous. V lost 8 bases, J lost 1 base, and 11 bases lay in between. From germline, CDR1 is MDHEN and CDR2 SYDVKM. This CDR3 has 13 amino acids. The CDR3 spells CASFRPANTEAFF. In nucleotides, the CDR3 is TGTGCCAGCTTTCGTCCAGCGAACACTGAAGCTTTCTTT.

The chain recombines TRBV27 with TRBJ1-1, with unresolved D. The CDR3 runs to 13 residues. The germline V gene has CDR1 MNHEY and CDR2 SMNVEV (reference sequence). The V end was cut by 5 bases, the J end by 0 bases, with 7 bases between. CDR3 DNA: TGTGCCAGCAGTGGAGGGCTGAACACTGAAGCTTTCTTT. Translated: CASSGGLNTEAFF.

The chain joins TRBV28 to TRBJ2-1, with 7 bases lining up with TRBD2. Trimming cost V 3 bases and J 0 bases; bases outside gene matches: 2. The CDR3 has 15 amino acids. Germline V gene lookup returns CDR1 MDHEN and CDR2 SYDVKM. Here the CDR3 reads CASSLRDYSYNEQFF. The CDR3 bases are TGTGCCAGCAGTTTGCGGGACTACTCCTACAATGAGCAGTTCTTC.

The J gene is TRBJ1-3, the V gene TRBV9, with a weak D call TRBD1 (6 bases). V was shortened by 0 bases and J by 8 bases, with 12 bases between the two germline ends. Germline values: CDR1 SGDLS, CDR2 YYNGEE. The CDR3 has 14 amino acids. The CDR3 DNA reads TGTGCCAGCAGCGTAGGCAGGGGCAGACACACCATATATTTT. The encoded protein is CASSVGRGRHTIYF.